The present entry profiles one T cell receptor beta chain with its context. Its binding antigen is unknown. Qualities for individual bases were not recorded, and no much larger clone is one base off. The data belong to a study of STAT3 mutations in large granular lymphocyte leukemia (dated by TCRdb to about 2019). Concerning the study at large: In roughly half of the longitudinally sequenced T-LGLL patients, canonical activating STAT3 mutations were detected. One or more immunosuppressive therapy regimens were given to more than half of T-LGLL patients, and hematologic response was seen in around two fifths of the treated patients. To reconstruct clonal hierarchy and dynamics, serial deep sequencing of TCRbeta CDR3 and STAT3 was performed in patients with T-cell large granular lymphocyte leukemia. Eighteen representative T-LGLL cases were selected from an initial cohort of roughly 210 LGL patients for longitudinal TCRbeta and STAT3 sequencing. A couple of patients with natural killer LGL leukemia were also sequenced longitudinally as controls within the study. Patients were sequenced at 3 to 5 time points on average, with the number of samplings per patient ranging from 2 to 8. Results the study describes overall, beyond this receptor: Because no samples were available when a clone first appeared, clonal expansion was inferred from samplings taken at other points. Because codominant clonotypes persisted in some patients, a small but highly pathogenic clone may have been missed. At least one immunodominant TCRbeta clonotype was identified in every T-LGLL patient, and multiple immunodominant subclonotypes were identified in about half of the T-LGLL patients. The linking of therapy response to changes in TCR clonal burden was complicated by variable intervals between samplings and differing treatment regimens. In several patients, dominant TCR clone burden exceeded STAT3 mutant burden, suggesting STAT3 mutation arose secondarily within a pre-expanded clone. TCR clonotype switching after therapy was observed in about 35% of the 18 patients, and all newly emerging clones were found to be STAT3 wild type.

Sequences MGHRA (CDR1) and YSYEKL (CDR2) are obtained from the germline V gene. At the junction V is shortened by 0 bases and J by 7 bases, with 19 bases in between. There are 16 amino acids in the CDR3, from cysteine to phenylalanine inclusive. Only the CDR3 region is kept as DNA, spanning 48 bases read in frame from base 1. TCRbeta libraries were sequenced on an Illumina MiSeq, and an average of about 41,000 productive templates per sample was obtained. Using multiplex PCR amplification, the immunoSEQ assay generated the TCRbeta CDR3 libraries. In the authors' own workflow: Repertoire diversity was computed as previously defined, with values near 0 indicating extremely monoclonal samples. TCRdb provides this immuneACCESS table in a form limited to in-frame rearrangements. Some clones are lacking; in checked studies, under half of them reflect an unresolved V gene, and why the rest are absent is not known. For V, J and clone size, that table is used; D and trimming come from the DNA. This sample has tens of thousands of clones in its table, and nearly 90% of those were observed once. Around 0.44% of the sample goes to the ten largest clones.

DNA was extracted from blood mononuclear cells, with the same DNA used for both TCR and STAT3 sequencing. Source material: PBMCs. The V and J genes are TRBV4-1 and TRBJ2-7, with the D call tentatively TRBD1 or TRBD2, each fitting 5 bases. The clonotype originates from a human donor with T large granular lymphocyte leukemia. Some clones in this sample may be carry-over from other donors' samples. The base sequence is TGCGCCAGCAGCCAAGAAGACAGTAAGGGCCAGCGGGAGCAGTACTTC. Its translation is CASSQEDSKGQREQYF.